This TCR beta chain was observed in a study of T cells after yellow fever vaccination. Regarding the study as a whole: Boosting was followed by the reappearance of most primary-vaccination clones (approximately 95% CD4, about 90% CD8). CD4 and CD8 compartments shared a small share of clonotypes.

Comments on this clonotype: Its specificity is not known.

It was through 5'RACE template switching that TCR cDNA was made, with a universal primer site and UMIs added. TCRdb re-analysed the 5' RACE reads in MiXCR, keeping a single row per CDR3 protein. Altogether around 610,000 distinct CDR3 sequences are present, roughly 13% being singletons, with the ten largest covering around 15%. This CDR3 has 16 residues. Trimming removed 6 bases from V and 2 bases from J; junction bases left unmatched: 7. This clonotype was sampled from a man under 40 who received the YFV17D yellow fever vaccine. The chain is built from TRBV12-3 or TRBV12-4 and TRBJ2-2; 9 positions match TRBD1. The sample in question was PBMCs, obtained on the day of the yellow fever booster vaccination. The CDR3 reads CASSRGTGINTGELFF. CDR3 in DNA: TGTGCCAGCAGCCGTGGGACAGGGATAAACACCGGGGAGCTGTTTTTT.